This T cell receptor (beta chain) was captured by sequencing in a study of T cell changes during pregnancy in multiple sclerosis. Sequencing was performed with immunoSEQ multiplex PCR; in TCRdb, only in-frame clones are kept and a portion is missing. Altogether about 32,000 clones are present, roughly 89% being singletons, with the ten largest covering 10%. This CDR3 is 12 amino acids long. V lost 5 bases and J 5 bases, leaving 10 bases between the germline ends. The germline CDR1 and CDR2 sequences are SGHNT and YYREEE (reference sequence). This sequence was found in a female donor with multiple sclerosis, enrolled in a pregnancy study. The rearrangement links TRBV5-4 to TRBJ1-1; no definite D call. Sequencing was performed on CD8+ T cells from peripheral blood mononuclear cells, taken in the second trimester of pregnancy. The CDR3 reads CASRGGGTEAFF. CDR3 DNA sequence: TGTGCCAGCAGAGGAGGCGGAACTGAAGCTTTCTTT.